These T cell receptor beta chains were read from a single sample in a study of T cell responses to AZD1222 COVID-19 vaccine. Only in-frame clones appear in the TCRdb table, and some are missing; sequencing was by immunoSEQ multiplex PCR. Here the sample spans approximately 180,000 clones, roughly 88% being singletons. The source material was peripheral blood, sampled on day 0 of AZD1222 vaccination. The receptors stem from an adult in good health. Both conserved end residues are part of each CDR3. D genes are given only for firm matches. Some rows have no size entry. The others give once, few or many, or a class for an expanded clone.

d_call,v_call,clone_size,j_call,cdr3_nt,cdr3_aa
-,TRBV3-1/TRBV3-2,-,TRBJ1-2,TGTGCCAGCAGCCCCAGCGGGGTGCGGAGCGGCTACACCTTC,CASSPSGVRSGYTF
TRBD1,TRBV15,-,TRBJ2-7,TGTGCCACCAGCACCCAGGGGGCCCACGAGCAGTACTTC,CATSTQGAHEQYF
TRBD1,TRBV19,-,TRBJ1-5,TGTGCCAGTAAGACTCAGGGGGGATCAGCCTCTCAGCATTTT,CASKTQGGSASQHF
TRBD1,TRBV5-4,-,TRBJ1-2,TGTGCCAGCAGCTTGGACGAAGGGGGCGGCTACACCTTC,CASSLDEGGGYTF
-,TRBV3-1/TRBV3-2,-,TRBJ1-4,TGTGCCAGCAGTCTACAGGGAAGGCAAGGTAGACTGTTTTTT,CASSLQGRQGRLFF
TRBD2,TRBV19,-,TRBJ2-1,TGTGCCAGTAGTATAGCCGCCCTAGCGGGGGGCCCGGATTACAATGAGCAGTTCTTC,CASSIAALAGGPDYNEQFF
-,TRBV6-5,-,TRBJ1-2,TGTGCCACACAACCGGAGGGGGGATTTAACTATGGCTACACCTTC,CATQPEGGFNYGYTF
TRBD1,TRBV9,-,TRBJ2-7,TGTGCCAGCAGCGTTCGACAGGGGACCTCCTCCGAGCAGTACTTC,CASSVRQGTSSEQYF
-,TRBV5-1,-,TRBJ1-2,TGCGCCAGCAGCTTTGATATTAACTATGGCTACACCTTC,CASSFDINYGYTF
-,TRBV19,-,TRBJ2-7,TGTGCCAGTAGTTTCACCAGTGGCAATTACGAGCAGTACTTC,CASSFTSGNYEQYF
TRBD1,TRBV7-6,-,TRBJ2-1,TGTGCCAGCAGCTTAGTGGGACAGGGGAAGGGTGAGCAGTTCTTC,CASSLVGQGKGEQFF
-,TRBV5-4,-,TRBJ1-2,TGTGCCAGCAGCTTGGTGGAAATCGGCTATGGCTACACCTTC,CASSLVEIGYGYTF
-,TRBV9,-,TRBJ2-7,TGTGCCAGCAGCGTGTCAGGGACCCCCCACGAGCAGTACTTC,CASSVSGTPHEQYF
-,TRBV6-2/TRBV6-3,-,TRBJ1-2,TGTGCCAGCAGTTACCGAGACAGTAGGGGCTACACCTTC,CASSYRDSRGYTF
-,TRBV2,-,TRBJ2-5,TGTGCCAGCAGTGAGGAGAAAGAGACCCAGTACTTC,CASSEEKETQYF
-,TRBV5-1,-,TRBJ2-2,TGCGCCAGCAGCTTGGCCGGGACACCGAACACCGGGGAGCTGTTTTTT,CASSLAGTPNTGELFF
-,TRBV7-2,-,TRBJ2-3,TGTGCCAGCAGCTTAAACATGGGCACAGATACGCAGTATTTT,CASSLNMGTDTQYF
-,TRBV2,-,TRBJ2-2,TGTGCCAGCATTGCGGAACCAGATGCGAACACCGGGGAGCTGTTTTTT,CASIAEPDANTGELFF
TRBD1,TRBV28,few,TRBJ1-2,TGTGCCAGCAGTTTATCCCCGCGGGACAGGGGAGGATTGAACTATGGCTACACCTTC,CASSLSPRDRGGLNYGYTF
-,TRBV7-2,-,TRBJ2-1,TGTGCCAGCAGCTTAGCGGGGACCCCCTCCTACAATGAGCAGTTCTTC,CASSLAGTPSYNEQFF
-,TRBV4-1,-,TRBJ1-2,TGCGCCAGCAGCCAAGTTGGGATCGGAAACTATGGCTACACCTTC,CASSQVGIGNYGYTF
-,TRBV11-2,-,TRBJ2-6,TGTGCCAGCAGCCCAAAGAGGGTGGCTGGGGCCAACGTCCTGACTTTC,CASSPKRVAGANVLTF
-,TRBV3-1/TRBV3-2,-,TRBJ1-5,TGTGCCAGCAGCCCCCCCCACTCCCCGCCCCAGCATTTT,CASSPPHSPPQHF
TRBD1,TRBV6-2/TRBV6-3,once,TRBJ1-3,TGTGCCAGCAGCCACGGGACAGCCAGAGGAAACACCATATATTTT,CASSHGTARGNTIYF